A selection of T cell receptor beta chains follows, all from one sample in a study of beta chain features in type 1 diabetes. Generated by immunoSEQ multiplex PCR, the TCRdb table keeps only in-frame clones and is missing some. Of over 150,000 clones listed, around 8.3% are singletons. Sequenced input: central memory CD4+ T cells from blood. The origin of the receptors is a woman aged 18-29 years with type 1 diabetes. The CDR3 runs from the conserved cysteine through the conserved F or W. Fields, in order: D gene, CDR3 length, V gene, J gene, CDR3 protein. A D gene is named only where the DNA matches it firmly.

TRBD1	15	TRBV2	TRBJ1-4	CASRRDRGVNEKLFF
.	12	TRBV28	TRBJ1-2	CANQGLDYGYTF
.	14	TRBV13	TRBJ2-5	CASSSARGGETQYF
TRBD2	13	TRBV7-9	TRBJ2-7	CASSSAGAYEQYF
.	12	TRBV19	TRBJ1-2	CASRSGGYGYTF
.	16	TRBV18	TRBJ2-3	CASSPSRGRSTDTQYF
.	13	TRBV5-4	TRBJ1-5	CASSLGVSQPQHF
TRBD2	17	TRBV4-3	TRBJ2-5	CASSQDKTSGSQETQYF
TRBD1	13	TRBV29-1	TRBJ1-3	CSVDRRTGNTIYF
TRBD2	14	TRBV7-2	TRBJ2-1	CASSYSGGAREQFF
TRBD1	16	TRBV5-1	TRBJ1-1	CASSRHPDRVITEAFF
TRBD1	12	TRBV10-3	TRBJ1-1	CATQGGLSEAFF
.	14	TRBV6-1	TRBJ2-1	CASRNWSSYNEQFF
.	13	TRBV27	TRBJ2-5	CASRTGDQETQYF
TRBD2	16	TRBV5-1	TRBJ2-1	CASSSGLAGAYNEQFF
.	13	TRBV6-1	TRBJ2-1	CASSAPSLDEQFF
TRBD2	16	TRBV11-3	TRBJ2-1	CASSSSGGRVNNEQFF
TRBD1	13	TRBV23-1	TRBJ2-7	CASSRDRNYEQYF
TRBD2	14	TRBV11-3	TRBJ2-1	CASNRLAAYNEQFF
TRBD1	13	TRBV7-2	TRBJ1-5	CASSSTGVQPQHF
.	17	TRBV4-3	TRBJ2-3	CASSQERSWRGTDTQYF
TRBD2	13	TRBV7-2	TRBJ2-1	CASSFERGNEQFF
.	14	TRBV2	TRBJ1-5	CASSVEGVRQPQHF
.	13	TRBV7-7	TRBJ2-3	CASSLDNTDTQYF
TRBD1	14	TRBV28	TRBJ1-4	CATKMRTGDEKLFF
TRBD2	15	TRBV19	TRBJ2-5	CASRAGLAGAETQYF
.	14	TRBV7-3	TRBJ1-1	CASSLLGENTEAFF
.	15	TRBV9	TRBJ2-3	CASSVDQGFTDTQYF
TRBD2	16	TRBV4-1	TRBJ2-7	CASSQVQRGSSYEQYF
.	15	TRBV7-9	TRBJ2-5	CASSSTDRFQETQYF
.	13	TRBV29-1	TRBJ2-1	CSVAPGRGNEQFF
.	14	TRBV7-3	TRBJ2-5	CASSLIGGLETQYF
TRBD1	15	TRBV6-5	TRBJ1-1	CASSLGQGATTEAFF
TRBD1	15	TRBV5-1	TRBJ2-2	CASSLQGIDTGELFF
TRBD1	19	TRBV5-6	TRBJ1-1	CASSLADRQGALLNTEAFF
.	13	TRBV5-1	TRBJ1-1	CASSLSGRSFAFF
.	14	TRBV28	TRBJ2-3	CASSLPGLTDTQYF
TRBD1	15	TRBV19	TRBJ2-7	CASKPGTGGSNEQYF
TRBD2	19	TRBV28	TRBJ2-2	CASSFFLTGAGGNTGELFF
.	10	TRBV20-1	TRBJ1-1	CSALGMLSFF
.	18	TRBV19	TRBJ1-5	CASSIARGGAGGNQPQHF
.	12	TRBV28	TRBJ2-7	CASSRTSYEQYF
TRBD2	13	TRBV30	TRBJ2-1	CAFTGLAANEQFF
.	13	TRBV25-1	TRBJ2-7	CASSESYSYGQYF
.	13	TRBV27	TRBJ1-5	CASSLRGRGAQHF
TRBD1	13	TRBV30	TRBJ1-3	CAWSFDRADTIYF
.	14	TRBV11-1	TRBJ2-1	CASSQSQIYNEQFF
TRBD1	14	TRBV18	TRBJ2-4	CASTWTGAKNIQYF
.	16	TRBV28	TRBJ1-5	CASTYLAGGSNQPQHF
TRBD1	15	TRBV5-6	TRBJ2-7	CASSTTGQGTHEQYF
.	15	TRBV25-1	TRBJ1-1	CASSEYQGSDTEAFF
TRBD1	12	TRBV7-2	TRBJ1-1	CASSTRTGRAFF
TRBD2	14	TRBV29-1	TRBJ2-1	CSVAQTSGYNEQFF
TRBD2	13	TRBV2	TRBJ2-5	CASSETSGGTQYF
.	15	TRBV27	TRBJ1-6	CASSLGGALGSPLHF